This T cell receptor (beta chain) derives from a study of blood T cells in healthy people across ages. A second PCR of about 6 to 12 cycles used a sample-barcoded 5' primer and a J-beta primer mix. TCRdb redid the calling of the 5' RACE reads with MiXCR, one entry per CDR3 protein. The sample records some 920,000 distinct CDR3 sequences, roughly 50% being singletons. This clonotype was detected many times. Germline CDR1 WSHSY, CDR2 SAAADI. This CDR3 is built from 13 residues. V shed 7 bases and J shed 0 bases, with 9 bases lying between them. This receptor was taken from a woman aged 55-70 years in good health. The rearrangement joins TRBV10-2 to TRBJ2-5; D ambiguous. The sample taken for sequencing was blood. The DNA of the CDR3 is TGCGCCAGCACCAAGCCTAACCAAGAGACCCAGTACTTC. Translating gives CASTKPNQETQYF.